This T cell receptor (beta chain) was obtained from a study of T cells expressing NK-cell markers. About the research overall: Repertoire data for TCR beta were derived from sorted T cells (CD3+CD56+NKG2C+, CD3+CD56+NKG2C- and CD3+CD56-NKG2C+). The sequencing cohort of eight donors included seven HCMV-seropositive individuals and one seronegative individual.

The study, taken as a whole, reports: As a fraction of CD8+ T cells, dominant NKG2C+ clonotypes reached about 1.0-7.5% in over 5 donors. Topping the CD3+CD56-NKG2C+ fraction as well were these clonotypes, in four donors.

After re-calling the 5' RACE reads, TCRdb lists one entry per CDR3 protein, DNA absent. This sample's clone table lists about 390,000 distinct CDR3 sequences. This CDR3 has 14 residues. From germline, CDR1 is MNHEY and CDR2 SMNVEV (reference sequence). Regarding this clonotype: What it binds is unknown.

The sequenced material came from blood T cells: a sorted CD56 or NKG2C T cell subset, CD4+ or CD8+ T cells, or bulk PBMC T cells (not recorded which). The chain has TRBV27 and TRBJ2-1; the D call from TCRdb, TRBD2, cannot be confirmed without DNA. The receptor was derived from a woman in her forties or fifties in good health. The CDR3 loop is CASTLAGAPNEQFF.